The clone carrying this T cell receptor beta chain appeared once. Its antigen is as yet unknown. Losses at the gene ends were 0 bases for V and 10 bases for J; bases not matched to a gene: 3. The germline CDR1 and CDR2 sequences are SGHDT and YYEEEE. CDR3 length: 14 residues. This record belongs to a study of T cells in Graves' hyperthyroidism and ophthalmopathy. Patients having uncontrolled infection, another autoimmune disease, pregnancy or lactation were not included. Amplification targeted TCR beta CDR3 regions from RNA transcripts. First-round RT-PCR of the TCR CDR3 relied on the HTBI primer set. TCRdb reprocessed the multiplex PCR reads via MiXCR and lists one record per CDR3 protein. The sample carries roughly 400,000 distinct CDR3 sequences, over 11% recorded once. Whole-study findings and limits: Blood also showed most of the thyroid clonotypes that were expanded above 0.001.

This chain connects TRBV5-6 to TRBJ2-1; TRBD2 agrees at 11 bases. The sample consisted of blood. The receptor was isolated from a man between 45 and 60 years old with Graves' ophthalmopathy. CDR3: CASSLGASGGEQFF. CDR3 DNA sequence: TGTGCCAGCAGCTTGGGAGCTAGCGGGGGGGAGCAGTTCTTC.